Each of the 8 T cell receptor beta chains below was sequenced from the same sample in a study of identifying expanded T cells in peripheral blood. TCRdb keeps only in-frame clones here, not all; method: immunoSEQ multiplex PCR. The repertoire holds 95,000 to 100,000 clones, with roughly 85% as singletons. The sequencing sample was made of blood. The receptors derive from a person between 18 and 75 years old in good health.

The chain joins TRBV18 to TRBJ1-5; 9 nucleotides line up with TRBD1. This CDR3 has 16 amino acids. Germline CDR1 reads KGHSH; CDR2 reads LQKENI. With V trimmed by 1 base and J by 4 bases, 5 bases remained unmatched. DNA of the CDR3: TGTGCCAGCTCACCACAGGGACAGGGAGGAAATCAGCCCCAGCATTTT. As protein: CASSPQGQGGNQPQHF.

CDR3 DNA sequence: TGTGCCAGCAGCGCTACCGGCAACAGGGCTACAGCTTTCTTT. As protein: CASSATGNRATAFF. This sequence joins TRBV2 and TRBJ1-1; a weak D match, TRBD1 (6 bases). V was trimmed by 6 bases and J by 10 bases, leaving 21 bases between them. CDR3 length: 14 amino acids. Germline assignment: CDR1 SNHLY and CDR2 FYNNEI.

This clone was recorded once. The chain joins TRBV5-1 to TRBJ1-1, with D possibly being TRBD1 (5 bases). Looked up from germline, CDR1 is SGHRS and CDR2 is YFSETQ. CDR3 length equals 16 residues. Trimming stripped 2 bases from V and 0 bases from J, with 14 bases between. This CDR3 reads CASSFGTGFMNTEAFF. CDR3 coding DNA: TGCGCCAGCAGCTTTGGGACGGGATTCATGAACACTGAAGCTTTCTTT.

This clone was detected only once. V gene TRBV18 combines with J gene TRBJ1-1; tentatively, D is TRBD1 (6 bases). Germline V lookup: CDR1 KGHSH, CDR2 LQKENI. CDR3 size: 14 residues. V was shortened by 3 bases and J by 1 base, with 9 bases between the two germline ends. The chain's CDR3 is CASSPVGGNTEAFF. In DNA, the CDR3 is TGTGCCAGCTCACCGGTAGGGGGGAACACTGAAGCTTTCTTT.

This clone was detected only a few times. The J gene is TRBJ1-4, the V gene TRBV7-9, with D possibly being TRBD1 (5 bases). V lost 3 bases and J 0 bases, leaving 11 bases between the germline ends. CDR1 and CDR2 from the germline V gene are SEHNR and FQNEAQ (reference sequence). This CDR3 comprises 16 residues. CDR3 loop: CASSFFPGSTNEKLFF. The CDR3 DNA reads TGTGCCAGCAGCTTTTTCCCAGGGTCAACTAATGAAAAACTGTTTTTT.

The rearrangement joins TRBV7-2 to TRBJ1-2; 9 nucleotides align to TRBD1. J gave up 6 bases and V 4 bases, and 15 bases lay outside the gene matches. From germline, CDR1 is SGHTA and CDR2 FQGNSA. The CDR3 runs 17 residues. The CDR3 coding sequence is TGTGCCAGCAGCTCCCGATGGGGGACAGGGTCGACACATGGCTACACCTTC. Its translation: CASSSRWGTGSTHGYTF.

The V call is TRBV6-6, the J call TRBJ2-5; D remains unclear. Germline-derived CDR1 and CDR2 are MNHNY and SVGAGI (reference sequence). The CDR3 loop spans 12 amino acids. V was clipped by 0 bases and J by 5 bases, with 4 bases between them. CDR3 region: CASSYSMETQYF. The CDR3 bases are TGTGCCAGCAGTTACTCGATGGAGACCCAGTACTTC.

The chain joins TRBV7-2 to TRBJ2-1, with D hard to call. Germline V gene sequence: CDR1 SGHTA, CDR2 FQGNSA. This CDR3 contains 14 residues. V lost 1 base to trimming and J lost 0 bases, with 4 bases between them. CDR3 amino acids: CASSLGGSYNEQFF. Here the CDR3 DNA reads TGTGCCAGCAGCTTAGGGGGCTCCTACAATGAGCAGTTCTTC.